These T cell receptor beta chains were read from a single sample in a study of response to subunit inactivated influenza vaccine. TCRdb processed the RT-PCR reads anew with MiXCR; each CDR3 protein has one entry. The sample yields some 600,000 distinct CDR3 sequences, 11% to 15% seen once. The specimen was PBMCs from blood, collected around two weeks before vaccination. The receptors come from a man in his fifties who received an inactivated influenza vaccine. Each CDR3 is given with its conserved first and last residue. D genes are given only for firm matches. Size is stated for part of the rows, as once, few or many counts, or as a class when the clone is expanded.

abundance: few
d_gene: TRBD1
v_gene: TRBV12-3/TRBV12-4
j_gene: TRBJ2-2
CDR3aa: CASSKRGRTGELFF
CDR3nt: TGTGCCAGCAGTAAAAGGGGGCGCACCGGGGAGCTGTTTTTT

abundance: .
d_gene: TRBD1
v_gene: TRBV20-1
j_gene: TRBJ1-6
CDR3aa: CSAGQGPPLHF
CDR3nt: TGCAGTGCCGGACAGGGTCCACCCCTCCACTTT

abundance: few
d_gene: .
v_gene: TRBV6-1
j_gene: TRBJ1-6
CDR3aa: CASSEDPRANSPLHF
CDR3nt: TGTGCCAGCAGTGAAGACCCCCGAGCTAATTCACCCCTCCACTTT

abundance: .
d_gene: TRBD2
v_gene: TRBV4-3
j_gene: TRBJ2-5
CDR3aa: CASSQETSASQETQYF
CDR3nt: TGCGCCAGCAGCCAAGAGACTAGCGCGAGTCAAGAGACCCAGTACTTC

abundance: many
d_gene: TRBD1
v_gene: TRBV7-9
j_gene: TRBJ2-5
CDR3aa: CASSRGQGETQYF
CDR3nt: TGTGCCAGCAGCCGGGGACAGGGAGAGACCCAGTACTTC

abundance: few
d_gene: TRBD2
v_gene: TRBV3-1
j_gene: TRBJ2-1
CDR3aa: CASSRAGVYNEQFF
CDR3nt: TGTGCCAGCAGCCGAGCGGGGGTTTACAATGAGCAGTTCTTC

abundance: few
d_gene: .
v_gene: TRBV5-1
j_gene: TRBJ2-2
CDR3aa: CASSIRDPKTGELFF
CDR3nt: TGCGCCAGCAGCATCCGGGACCCTAAGACCGGGGAGCTGTTTTTT

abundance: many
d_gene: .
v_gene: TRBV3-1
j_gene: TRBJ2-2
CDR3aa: CASSRGDTGELFF
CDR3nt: TGTGCCAGCAGCCGCGGGGACACCGGGGAGCTGTTTTTT

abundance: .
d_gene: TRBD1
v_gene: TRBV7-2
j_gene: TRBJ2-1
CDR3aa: CASSSRQGAYEQFF
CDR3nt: TGTGCCAGCAGCTCCCGACAGGGGGCTTATGAGCAGTTCTTC

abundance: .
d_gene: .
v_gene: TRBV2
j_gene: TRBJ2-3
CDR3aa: CASSELIGRIADTQYF
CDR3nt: TGTGCCAGCAGTGAATTGATAGGGAGGATCGCAGATACGCAGTATTTT

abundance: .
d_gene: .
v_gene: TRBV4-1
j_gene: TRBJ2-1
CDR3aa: CASSQERDGDVYNEQFF
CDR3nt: TGCGCCAGCAGCCAAGAAAGGGACGGAGACGTCTACAATGAGCAGTTCTTC

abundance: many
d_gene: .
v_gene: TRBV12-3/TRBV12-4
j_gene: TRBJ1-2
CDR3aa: CASSHGVALHGYTF
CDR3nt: TGTGCCAGCAGCCACGGGGTCGCTCTTCATGGCTACACCTTC

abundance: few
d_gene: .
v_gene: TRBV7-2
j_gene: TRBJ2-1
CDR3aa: CASSPPGGGEQFF
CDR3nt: TGTGCCAGCAGCCCCCCGGGGGGCGGTGAGCAGTTCTTC

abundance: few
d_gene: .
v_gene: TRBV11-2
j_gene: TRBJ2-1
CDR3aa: CASSSGGALTMSSYNEQFF
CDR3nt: TGTGCCAGCAGCTCCGGAGGGGCACTAACCATGAGCTCCTACAATGAGCAGTTCTTC

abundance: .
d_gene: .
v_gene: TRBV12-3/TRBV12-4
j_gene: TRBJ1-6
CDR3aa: CASSFQDSPLHF
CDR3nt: TGTGCCAGCAGTTTCCAGGATTCACCCCTCCACTTT

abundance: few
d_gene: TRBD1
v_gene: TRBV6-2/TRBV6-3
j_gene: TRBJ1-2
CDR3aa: CASSYSQGARAYGYTF
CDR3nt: TGTGCCAGCAGTTATTCACAGGGGGCGCGAGCCTATGGCTACACCTTC

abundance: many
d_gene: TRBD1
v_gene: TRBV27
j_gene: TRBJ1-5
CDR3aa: CASSSLSLRDSQRHSNQPQHF
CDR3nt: TGTGCCAGCAGTTCACTTAGCTTGCGGGACAGCCAGCGCCATAGCAATCAGCCCCAGCATTTT

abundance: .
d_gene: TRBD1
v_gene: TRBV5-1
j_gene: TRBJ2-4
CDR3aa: CASTPDGTGGGNIQYF
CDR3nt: TGCGCCAGCACCCCGGACGGGACAGGGGGAGGAAACATTCAGTACTTC

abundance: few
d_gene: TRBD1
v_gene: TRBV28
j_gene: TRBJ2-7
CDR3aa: CASVRQGVHFHEQYF
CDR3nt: TGTGCCAGCGTCCGACAGGGCGTCCACTTCCACGAGCAGTACTTC

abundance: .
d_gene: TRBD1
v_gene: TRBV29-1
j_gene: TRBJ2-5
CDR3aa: CSVGDSSGTQYF
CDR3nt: TGCAGCGTTGGGGACAGCTCGGGGACCCAGTACTTC

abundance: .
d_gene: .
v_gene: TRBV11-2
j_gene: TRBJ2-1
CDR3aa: CASRLAVYNEQFF
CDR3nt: TGTGCCAGCAGACTAGCAGTGTACAATGAGCAGTTCTTC

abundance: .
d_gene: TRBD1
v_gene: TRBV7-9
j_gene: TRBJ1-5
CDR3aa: CASSKTGDNQPQHF
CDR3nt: TGTGCCAGCAGCAAGACAGGGGACAATCAGCCCCAGCATTTT

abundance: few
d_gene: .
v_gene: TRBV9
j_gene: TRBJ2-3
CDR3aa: CASSVGRDLTDTQYF
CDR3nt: TGTGCCAGCAGCGTAGGGCGGGACCTCACAGATACGCAGTATTTT

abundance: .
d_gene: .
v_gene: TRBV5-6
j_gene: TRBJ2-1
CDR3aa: CASSHEGLWQSNEQFF
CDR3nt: TGTGCCAGCAGCCATGAGGGGTTATGGCAGTCCAATGAGCAGTTCTTC

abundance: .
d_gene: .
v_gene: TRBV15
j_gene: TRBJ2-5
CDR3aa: CATRDSWPEETQYF
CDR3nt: TGTGCCACCAGAGACAGTTGGCCCGAAGAGACCCAGTACTTC

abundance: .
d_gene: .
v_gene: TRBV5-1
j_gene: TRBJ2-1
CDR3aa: CASSFRDWWYNEQFF
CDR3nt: TGCGCCAGCAGCTTCCGGGACTGGTGGTACAATGAGCAGTTCTTC

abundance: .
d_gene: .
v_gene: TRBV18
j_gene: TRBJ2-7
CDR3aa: CASTTGFAYEQYF
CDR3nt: TGTGCCAGCACTACAGGGTTCGCCTACGAGCAGTACTTC

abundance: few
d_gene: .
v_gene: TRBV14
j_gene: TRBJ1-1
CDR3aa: CASSRVAGPGTEAFF
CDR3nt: TGTGCCAGCAGCCGAGTGGCGGGCCCGGGCACTGAAGCTTTCTTT

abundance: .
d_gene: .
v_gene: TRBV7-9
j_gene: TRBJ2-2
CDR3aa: CASSLSEGIGELFF
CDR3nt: TGTGCCAGCAGCTTATCCGAGGGAATCGGGGAGCTGTTTTTT

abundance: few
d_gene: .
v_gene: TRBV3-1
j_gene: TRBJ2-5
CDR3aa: CASSTNREPAEGETQYF
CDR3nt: TGTGCCAGCAGCACCAACCGGGAGCCCGCCGAGGGAGAGACCCAGTACTTC

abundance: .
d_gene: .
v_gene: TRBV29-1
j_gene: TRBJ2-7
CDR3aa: CSVEVRGRDYEQYF
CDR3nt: TGCAGCGTTGAAGTTCGGGGAAGGGACTACGAGCAGTACTTC